This T cell receptor (beta chain) was observed in a study of T cells of healthy individuals. This clonotype was detected only a few times. This CDR3 comprises 15 residues. Germline V CDR1 and CDR2: ENHRY, SYGVKD. The V and J ends lost 6 bases and 0 bases respectively, with 13 bases between them. TCRdb redid the calling of the 5' RACE reads with MiXCR, one entry per CDR3 protein. The sample holds 60,000 to 80,000 distinct CDR3 sequences, under 20% seen once. V gene TRBV10-3 combines with J gene TRBJ2-3, with D perhaps being TRBD1 or TRBD2 (5 bases each). The origin of this receptor is a human donor in good health. The CDR3 protein is CAISRGGISTDTQYF. DNA for the CDR3: TGTGCCATCAGCCGGGGCGGAATTAGCACAGATACGCAGTATTTT.